This TCR beta chain originates from a study of human T cells and chemical hapten exposure (dated by TCRdb to about 2021). For the study in its entirety: For sensitization, 2% DPC in acetone was applied to an approximately 2 cm by approximately 2 cm area of upper inner arm skin. Libraries were pooled for sequencing, and variation in per-sample TCR yields was attributed mainly to small differences in library volumes within the pool. For TCR sequencing, blood came from some 31 alopecia patients at anywhere from one to four time points (pre-sensitization, 2, 6 and 24 weeks). Throughout the roughly 25-week study period, patients were also given weekly therapeutic DPC doses on the scalp. Patch testing was performed on the upper back with Finn chambers containing 0.01% DPC, and the patch tests were scored after 6 days according to International Contact Dermatitis Research Group standards. Patient blood was sampled pre-sensitization (week 0) and at 2, 6 and about 24 weeks after DPC sensitization. The mostly female patient cohort included alopecia areata with under or over 50% scalp involvement, alopecia totalis and alopecia universalis. This study followed changes in the peripheral blood TCR repertoire in vivo during primary and secondary sensitization of alopecia patients to the hapten diphenylcyclopropenone (DPC).

Receptor amplification or capture employed RACE. The sample was run on a NextSeq 500. Library preparation attached unique molecular identifiers to individual cDNA molecules for quantitative, reproducible TCR counting. For every blood RNA sample, sequencing covered both the TCR alpha and TCR beta chains. Regarding the original processing steps: The median number of TCRs per sample was over 95,000, ranging from roughly 20,000 to 700,000. V, J and CDR3 annotation of the TCR reads was carried out using the Decombinator software suite. To make PS versus PT1 abundance plots, every sample was subsampled to the same number of TCRs (28,000). TCRs were defined as expanded if absent before sensitization and observed at least eight times at the 2-week time point. TCRdb ran its own pipeline on the public reads, namely fastp trimming at Q25 and MiXCR clone calling, and kept in-frame beta chains. Rows are combined by CDR3 protein, so each entry shows the most common genes and DNA. The V and J calls and clone size are TCRdb's, not the authors'. This sample gives some 170,000 distinct CDR3 sequences in total; 25% to 30% of them show up just once. Around 1.9% of the sample comes from the top ten.

Results and caveats for the whole study, not just this receptor: A positive correlation was found between the number of PT1 expanded TCRs and patch test score, with significance reached at thresholds 8, 16 and 32 but not 4. Repeated subsampling changed both the strength of the expansion versus patch-test correlation and the threshold at which the correlation became significant. Because every patient had alopecia, a presumed autoimmune disease, the patients' immune response might differ from that of healthy individuals. DPC sensitization did not change the number of TCRs with a frequency above 1 in 1000, and there was no evidence of changes in global repertoire structure. Compared with pre-sensitization or healthy control sets, expanded TCRs formed significantly more large CDR3 similarity clusters, which is consistent with antigen-driven responses.

The germline V gene gives CDR1 as SGHRS and CDR2 as YFSETQ. V is clipped by 1 base and J by 2 bases, and the sequence between their germline boundaries is 10 bases long. The CDR3 holds 14 amino acids from the cysteine to the phenylalanine. This entry keeps only the CDR3 DNA: 42 bases, framed from base 1. The sample's time point, from its label and the paper: patch test 3, about 24 weeks after DPC sensitization. In the paper's terms, the treatment or condition label means: therapeutic diphenylcyclopropenone sensitization with weekly scalp DPC. At every patch-test visit, the blood draw took place before the patch test was put on. Patients were considered eligible if aged 18 to 70, diagnosed with alopecia and deemed suitable for DPC therapy, and patients were excluded if pregnant. Total RNA was extracted from unfractionated whole blood that had been collected in Tempus Blood RNA tubes. As to this clonotype: Its cognate antigen has yet to be identified. No base qualities exist here, and no much larger clone lies one base off it.

The material was whole blood, obtained in connection with sensitization to the hapten diphenylcyclopropenone (DPC). The TCR originated in a woman aged 18-35 years with alopecia areata. Some clones in this sample may be carry-over from other donors' samples. The sequence is built from TRBV5-1 and TRBJ2-7; 6 matching bases give a weak D call of TRBD1. This receptor has the CDR3 CASSLRQGPYEQYF. The bases are TGCGCCAGCAGCTTGAGGCAGGGGCCCTACGAGCAGTACTTC.